The 29 T cell receptor beta chains listed next were all sequenced from one sample in a study of T-cell reconstitution after alpha-beta-depleted transplantation in children. This sample's TCRbeta library carried unique molecular identifier barcodes. MiXCR, applied by TCRdb to the PCR reads, yields one record per CDR3 protein. The sample gives approximately 300,000 distinct CDR3 sequences, roughly 10% of which show up once; 23% is in the top ten. Source: peripheral blood, taken 180 days after TCRalphabeta/CD19-depleted stem cell transplant. The receptors originated from a male patient aged 2-15 years who had a stem cell transplant for chronic granulomatous disease, so the T cells may come from the graft donor.

This clonotype was picked up many times. The CDR3: CASSLIGISNQPQHF. CDR3 sequence (DNA): TGTGCCAGCAGTTTAATAGGGATAAGCAATCAGCCCCAGCATTTT. The chain links TRBV12-3 or TRBV12-4 to TRBJ1-5; D remains unclear. The ends were cut back, 2 bases at V and 1 base at J, with 9 bases in the middle. This CDR3 comprises 15 residues.

This clonotype came up a few times. The chain is built from TRBV5-1 and TRBJ2-6; D gene ambiguous. Germline V lookup: CDR1 SGHRS, CDR2 YFSETQ. CDR3 length: 15 residues. Trimming shortened V by 2 bases and J by 4 bases, and 10 bases separated the two germline ends. The CDR3 spells CASSFIQSGANVLTF. The CDR3, as DNA: TGCGCCAGCAGCTTCATCCAGTCCGGGGCCAACGTCCTGACTTTC. The whole variable domain, remainder taken from reference TRBV5-1 and TRBJ2-6, is KAGVTQTPRYLIKTRGQQVTLSCSPISGHRSVSWYQQTPGQGLQFLFEYFSETQRNKGNFPGRFSGRQFSNSRSEMNVSTLELGDSALYLCASSFIQSGANVLTFGAGSRLTVL.

This clonotype has ten or more counts. V gene TRBV13 combines with J gene TRBJ2-7; no clear D gene. Germline lookup yields CDR1 PRHDT and CDR2 FYEKMQ (reference sequence). Trimming removed 2 bases from V and 0 bases from J, with 8 bases in between. The CDR3 runs to 14 residues. In DNA, the CDR3 is TGTGCCAGCAGCTTACGGCGGAGCTCCTACGAGCAGTACTTC. This sequence encodes CASSLRRSSYEQYF.

This clonotype has just a few counts. This chain connects TRBV19 to TRBJ2-3, with 7 positions matching TRBD2. The CDR3 spans 14 residues. The ends lost 5 bases at V and 3 bases at J; junction bases unmatched: 5. Germline V lookup: CDR1 LNHDA, CDR2 SQIVND (reference sequence). CDR3 residues: CASSSRGRTDTQYF. The CDR3, as DNA: TGTGCCAGTAGTTCTCGCGGGAGAACAGATACGCAGTATTTT. The full variable domain, its missing parts supplied by reference TRBV19 and TRBJ2-3, is DGGITQSPKYLFRKEGQNVTLSCEQNLNHDAMYWYRQDPGQGLRLIYYSQIVNDFQKGDIAEGYSVSREKKESFPLTVTSAQKNPTAFYLCASSSRGRTDTQYFGPGTRLTVL.

In its sample, this clonotype was seen a few times. The chain couples TRBV25-1 to TRBJ2-5; D perhaps matches TRBD1 (6 bases). V was shortened by 4 bases and J by 1 base, with 7 bases between the two germline ends. The V gene's germline CDR1 is MGHDK and CDR2 SYGVNS. There are 13 residues in the CDR3. The CDR3 here is CASSVGGQETQYF. CDR3 coding DNA: TGTGCCAGCAGTGTAGGGGGCCAAGAGACCCAGTACTTC.

This clonotype has ten or more counts. This sequence joins TRBV11-2 and TRBJ2-3, with 13 bases fitting TRBD2. The CDR3 contains 20 residues. The J segment lost 5 bases and the V segment lost 3 bases, leaving 17 bases of the junction unmatched. Germline assignment: CDR1 SGHAT and CDR2 FQNNGV. CDR3 sequence (DNA): TGTGCCAGCAGCTTCACCCCGGGACTAGCGGGACTAGGCAGGGTAGATACGCAGTATTTT. Translating gives CASSFTPGLAGLGRVDTQYF.

This clonotype was observed many times. The chain joins TRBV28 to TRBJ1-4, with D uncertain. Germline CDR1 and CDR2: MDHEN and SYDVKM. Deletions cut 6 bases from V and 4 bases from J, with 15 bases between. CDR3 length: 15 amino acids. The CDR3 here is CASSQALGRNEKLFF. Here the CDR3 DNA reads TGTGCCAGCAGCCAAGCATTGGGCCGTAATGAAAAACTGTTTTTT.

This clonotype was seen repeatedly, ten times or more. The CDR3 region is CSAASGLAGVETQYF. Written as DNA, the CDR3 is TGCAGTGCGGCCTCGGGACTAGCGGGAGTGGAGACCCAGTACTTC. The chain has TRBV20-1 and TRBJ2-5; TRBD2 aligns across 14 bases. CDR1 is DFQATT and CDR2 is SNEGSKA in the germline V gene (reference sequence). This CDR3 has 15 amino acids. V gave up 6 bases and J gave up 5 bases; unmatched junction bases: 8.

This sequence joins TRBV4-1 and TRBJ2-3; no clear D gene. Trimming stripped 1 base from V and 5 bases from J, with 10 bases between. The CDR3 totals 14 residues. The V gene's germline CDR1 is MGHRA and CDR2 YSYEKL. The CDR3 here is CASSQGQGIDTQYF. DNA of the CDR3: TGCGCCAGCAGCCAAGGTCAAGGAATAGATACGCAGTATTTT.

In its sample, this clonotype was seen many times. The gene calls are TRBV4-3 and TRBJ2-1; D might be TRBD2 (6 bases). CDR3 size: 16 residues. Trimming took off 0 bases at V and 8 bases at J, with 17 bases between the two ends. CDR1 is LGHNA and CDR2 is YSLEER in the germline V gene. The CDR3 reads CASSQDKLAGLDEQFF. CDR3 bases: TGCGCCAGCAGCCAAGATAAACTAGCTGGGTTGGATGAGCAGTTCTTC.

Ten or more counts support this clonotype. The CDR3 sequence is CASGQGVHNEQYF. In nucleotides, the CDR3 is TGTGCCAGCGGACAGGGGGTTCACAACGAGCAGTACTTC. V is TRBV12-3 or TRBV12-4 and J is TRBJ2-7; 10 bases match TRBD1. The CDR3 runs 13 residues. V lost 8 bases and J lost 5; bases outside the gene matches: 6.

Many counts were recorded for this clonotype. The chain recombines TRBV20-1 with TRBJ2-7; D is uncertain. CDR1 and CDR2 (germline): DFQATT, SNEGSKA (reference sequence). The V and J ends lost 6 bases and 3 bases respectively, with 9 bases between them. The CDR3 has 11 residues. CDR3 sequence: CSAEQDYEQYF. The CDR3 bases are TGCAGTGCCGAGCAGGACTACGAGCAGTACTTC.

In the case of this clonotype: A much larger clone is a single base away; this may be a read error. The chain links TRBV20-1 to TRBJ2-7; the match to TRBD2 covers 8 bases. There are 17 residues in the CDR3. CDR1 and CDR2 from the germline V gene are DFQATT and SNEGSKA (reference sequence). The CDR3 reads CSARPPSLREGIYVQYF. CDR3 in DNA: TGCAGTGCTAGACCCCCCTCTCTTCGGGAGGGTATCTACGTGCAGTACTTC.

In the case of this clonotype: This may come from a read error, since a much larger clone is one base off. This CDR3 is CSVGWVDEQYF. The CDR3, as DNA: TGCAGCGTTGGTTGGGTTGACGAGCAGTACTTC. The V call is TRBV29-1, the J call TRBJ2-7; D gene ambiguous. The CDR3 has 11 amino acids. Germline assignment: CDR1 SQVTM and CDR2 ANQGSEA. Trimming shortened V by 4 bases and J by 5 bases, and 9 bases separated the two germline ends.

This clonotype was counted ten times or more. This sequence joins TRBV7-9 and TRBJ2-2; 7 bases match TRBD1. This CDR3 is built from 16 residues. The germline V gene encodes CDR1 SEHNR and CDR2 FQNEAQ (reference sequence). J was trimmed by 1 base and V by 4 bases; bases with no gene match: 6. The CDR3 DNA reads TGTGCCAGCAGCTCTAGAGGGGACAGGAACACCGGGGAGCTGTTTTTT. Translation: CASSSRGDRNTGELFF.

This clonotype was seen ten or more times. The CDR3 sequence: CATSRDLDTQYF. DNA of the CDR3: TGTGCCACCAGCAGAGATCTAGATACGCAGTATTTT. The gene calls are TRBV15 and TRBJ2-3; no clear D. The CDR3 extends over 12 amino acids. Germline V CDR1 and CDR2: LNHNV, YYDKDF (reference sequence). V was pared by 0 bases and J by 5 bases, with 3 bases between.

This clonotype came up many times. The V and J genes are TRBV5-1 and TRBJ2-2, with unresolved D. Germline CDR1 and CDR2: SGHRS and YFSETQ. CDR3 length equals 14 residues. The germline V and J ends were trimmed by 6 bases and 5 bases, with 14 bases remaining between them. CDR3 sequence: CASMPEAVTGELFF. The CDR3 region has the DNA TGCGCCAGCATGCCTGAGGCGGTAACCGGGGAGCTGTTTTTT. The whole variable domain, filled in from reference TRBV5-1 and TRBJ2-2, reads KAGVTQTPRYLIKTRGQQVTLSCSPISGHRSVSWYQQTPGQGLQFLFEYFSETQRNKGNFPGRFSGRQFSNSRSEMNVSTLELGDSALYLCASMPEAVTGELFFGEGSRLTVL.

This clonotype was detected ten times or more. V and J are TRBV29-1 and TRBJ1-2; perhaps TRBD1 as D (6 bases). The CDR3 spans 11 residues. Trimming shortened V by 5 bases and J by 5 bases, and 9 bases separated the two germline ends. Looked up from germline, CDR1 is SQVTM and CDR2 is ANQGSEA. CDR3 protein: CSVPQGYGYTF. The CDR3 DNA is TGCAGCGTTCCGCAGGGGTATGGCTACACCTTC.

Ten or more counts support this clonotype. One end of the junction fails to match germline, which may point to a read error. V and J are TRBV5-1 and TRBJ2-2; D is unclear. The germline V gene encodes CDR1 SGHRS and CDR2 YFSETQ. The CDR3 spans 13 residues. CDR3 coding DNA: TGCGCCAGCAGATTGGAAGGCACCGGGGAGCTGTTTTTT. Protein product: CASRLEGTGELFF.

There are many counts of this clonotype. The CDR3 is CSVNDRGNQYF. CDR3 bases: TGCAGCGTCAACGACAGGGGTAATCAGTACTTC. The chain has TRBV29-1 and TRBJ2-7, with 8 bases identical to TRBD1. Germline V gene data show CDR1 as SQVTM and CDR2 as ANQGSEA. This CDR3 is built from 11 residues. Trimming at V came to 6 bases and at J to 10 bases, leaving 8 bases not matched to a gene.

The J gene is TRBJ2-7, the V gene TRBV29-1; 8 nucleotides match TRBD2. V lost 4 bases, J lost 4 bases, and 9 bases stayed unmatched. Germline V gene data show CDR1 as SQVTM and CDR2 as ANQGSEA. There are 14 residues in the CDR3. CDR3 in DNA: TGCAGCGTTGTAATCGGGACTAGAATATACGAGCAGTACTTC. This sequence encodes CSVVIGTRIYEQYF.

The table lists this clonotype with many counts. The chain combines TRBV9 with TRBJ2-1; 14 bases are a match to TRBD2. Per the germline V gene, CDR1 is SGDLS and CDR2 is YYNGEE. Trimming removed 0 bases from V and 0 bases from J; junction bases left unmatched: 2. The CDR3 runs 18 residues. The CDR3 sequence: CASSVAGLAGGSYNEQFF. DNA for the CDR3: TGTGCCAGCAGCGTAGCCGGACTAGCGGGAGGCTCCTACAATGAGCAGTTCTTC. Supplemented by reference TRBV9 and TRBJ2-1, the full variable domain reads DSGVTQTPKHLITATGQRVTLRCSPRSGDLSVYWYQQSLDQGLQFLIQYYNGEERAKGNILERFSAQQFPDLHSELNLSSLELGDSALYFCASSVAGLAGGSYNEQFFGPGTRLTVL.

This clonotype was counted many times. The genes are TRBV6-1 and TRBJ2-7, with TRBD2 matching over 12 bases. Germline CDR1 reads MNHNS; CDR2 reads SASEGT. With V trimmed by 5 bases and J by 6 bases, 8 bases remained unmatched. This CDR3 region has 15 residues. As DNA, the CDR3 is TGTGCCAGCAGTCTGACTAGCGGGAGAGTTGGCGAGCAGTACTTC. It specifies CASSLTSGRVGEQYF.

This clonotype was seen ten or more times. This chain uses TRBV7-2 with TRBJ2-1, with TRBD2 identical over 11 bases. Germline loops: CDR1 SGHTA, CDR2 FQGNSA. Trimming at V came to 1 base and at J to 5 bases, leaving 7 bases not matched to a gene. This CDR3 is 17 amino acids long. The CDR3 DNA reads as TGTGCCAGCAGCTTAGGTCGTTTAGCGGGAGGGCACAATGAGCAGTTCTTC. This codes for CASSLGRLAGGHNEQFF.

This clonotype was picked up many times. The V gene is TRBV19, the J gene TRBJ2-1, with TRBD2 matching over 11 bases. Losses at the gene ends were 8 bases for V and 6 bases for J; bases not matched to a gene: 9. Germline V gene data show CDR1 as LNHDA and CDR2 as SQIVND (reference sequence). This CDR3 has 15 amino acids. The CDR3 sequence is CASRLAGGLGNEQFF. The CDR3 DNA sequence: TGTGCCAGTCGTCTAGCGGGGGGTTTAGGCAATGAGCAGTTCTTC. Supplemented by reference TRBV19 and TRBJ2-1, the full variable domain reads DGGITQSPKYLFRKEGQNVTLSCEQNLNHDAMYWYRQDPGQGLRLIYYSQIVNDFQKGDIAEGYSVSREKKESFPLTVTSAQKNPTAFYLCASRLAGGLGNEQFFGPGTRLTVL.

This clonotype was detected many times. The V and J genes are TRBV20-1 and TRBJ2-7; TRBD2 agrees at 14 bases. There are 16 residues in the CDR3. J gave up 3 bases and V 0 bases, and 4 bases lay outside the gene matches. In germline, CDR1 is DFQATT, CDR2 SNEGSKA (reference sequence). CDR3 in amino acids: CSARDSGLAGDYEQYF. CDR3 bases: TGCAGTGCTAGAGATTCGGGACTAGCGGGAGACTACGAGCAGTACTTC.

About this clonotype itself: This may be a read error: a much more frequent sequence differs by one nucleotide. The CDR3 DNA reads as TGCGCCAAATGGATTCTAGGTAAATACAATGAGCAGTTCTTC. It encodes CAKWILGKYNEQFF. V is TRBV5-1 and J is TRBJ2-1; no clear D gene. The CDR3 has 14 residues. In germline, CDR1 is SGHRS, CDR2 YFSETQ. Trimming took 9 bases from V and 4 from J, leaving 17 bases between them.

This clonotype was observed a handful of times. The rearrangement joins TRBV18 to TRBJ2-7, with D perhaps TRBD2 (6 bases). V dropped 0 bases and J dropped 7 bases, with 13 bases sitting between them. This CDR3 is 14 amino acids long. CDR1 is KGHSH, CDR2 LQKENI, per germline. CDR3 bases: TGTGCCAGCTCACCACCGGCGGGGACGAGGGAGCAGTACTTC. Protein product: CASSPPAGTREQYF. The variable domain in full, with the rest retrieved from reference TRBV18 and TRBJ2-7, is NAGVMQNPRHLVRRRGQEARLRCSPMKGHSHVYWYRQLPEEGLKFMVYLQKENIIDESGMPKERFSAEFPKEGPSILRIQQVVRGDSAAYFCASSPPAGTREQYFGPGTRLTVT.

This clonotype was detected many times. The V gene is TRBV7-2, the J gene TRBJ2-2; D call uncertain. The V gene lost 1 base and the J gene lost 7 bases, with 7 bases spanning the gap. From germline, CDR1 is SGHTA and CDR2 FQGNSA. The CDR3 totals 13 residues. CDR3 in DNA: TGTGCCAGCAGCTTAGAGTCTTTCGGGGAGCTGTTTTTT. Its translation is CASSLESFGELFF.